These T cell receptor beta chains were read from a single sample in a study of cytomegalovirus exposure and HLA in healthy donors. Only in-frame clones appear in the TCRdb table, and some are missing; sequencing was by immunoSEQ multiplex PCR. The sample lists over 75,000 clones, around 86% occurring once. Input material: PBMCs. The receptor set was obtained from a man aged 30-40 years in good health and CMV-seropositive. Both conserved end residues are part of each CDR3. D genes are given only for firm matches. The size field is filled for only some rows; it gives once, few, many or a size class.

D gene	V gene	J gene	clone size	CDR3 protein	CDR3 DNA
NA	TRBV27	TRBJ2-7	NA	CASSPRGAGEQYF	TGTGCCAGCAGTCCCCGTGGGGCGGGGGAGCAGTACTTC
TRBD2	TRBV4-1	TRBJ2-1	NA	CASRPGLAGLNEQFF	TGCGCCAGCAGACCGGGACTAGCGGGTTTAAATGAGCAGTTCTTC
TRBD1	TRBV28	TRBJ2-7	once	CASQEQRQGAYEQYF	TGTGCCAGCCAAGAACAGCGACAGGGGGCCTACGAGCAGTACTTC
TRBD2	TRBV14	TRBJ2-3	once	CASSQDSRLAGVEDTQYF	TGTGCCAGCAGCCAAGATTCTCGACTAGCGGGAGTTGAAGATACGCAGTATTTT
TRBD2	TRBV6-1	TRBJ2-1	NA	CASSGSVGLSGKQFF	TGTGCCAGCAGTGGGTCGGTGGGTCTTAGCGGGAAGCAGTTCTTC
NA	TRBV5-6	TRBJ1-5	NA	CASSAVRQGNQPQHF	TGTGCCAGCAGCGCCGTCCGACAGGGCAATCAGCCCCAGCATTTT
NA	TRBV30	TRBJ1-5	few	CAWSSEGNQPQHF	TGTGCCTGGAGTTCCGAGGGCAATCAGCCCCAGCATTTT
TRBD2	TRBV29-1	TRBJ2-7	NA	CSVPGLADEQYF	TGCAGCGTTCCGGGACTAGCGGACGAGCAGTACTTC
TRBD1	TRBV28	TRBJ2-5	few	CASSRDRGPETQYF	TGTGCCAGCAGTCGGGACAGGGGGCCGGAGACCCAGTACTTC
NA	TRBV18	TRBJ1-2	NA	CASSPDSYYGYTF	TGTGCCAGCTCACCCGACAGTTACTATGGCTACACCTTC
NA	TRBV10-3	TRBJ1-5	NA	CAISDRNQPQHF	TGTGCCATCAGTGACCGGAATCAGCCCCAGCATTTT
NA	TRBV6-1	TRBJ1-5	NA	CASSENMADFNQPQHF	TGTGCCAGCAGTGAAAACATGGCAGACTTTAATCAGCCCCAGCATTTT
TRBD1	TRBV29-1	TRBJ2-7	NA	CSVELNRGIGDEQYF	TGCAGCGTTGAACTGAACAGGGGTATAGGTGACGAGCAGTACTTC
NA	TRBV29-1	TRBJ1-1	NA	CSVEQAMNTEAFF	TGCAGCGTTGAGCAGGCTATGAACACTGAAGCTTTCTTT
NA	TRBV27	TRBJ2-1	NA	CASSRWDTSSYNEQFF	TGTGCCAGCAGTCGATGGGACACCAGCTCCTACAATGAGCAGTTCTTC
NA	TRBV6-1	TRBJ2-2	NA	CASSLRGPRTGELFF	TGTGCCAGCAGTCTGCGGGGCCCCCGGACCGGGGAGCTGTTTTTT